The 10 T cell receptor beta chains reported below all come from one sample, sequenced in a study of PD-1 and CTLA-4 blockade in melanoma. The method was immunoSEQ multiplex PCR; TCRdb's version includes in-frame clones alone and lacks a portion of them. The sample carries more than 15,000 clones, around three quarters recorded once. The specimen was CD8+ T cells from peripheral blood, collected from a patient given anti-PD-1 treatment. The receptors were gathered from a human donor with melanoma.

This rearrangement joins TRBV12-5 to TRBJ1-1, with TRBD1 as a possible D gene (6 bases). CDR1 LGHNT and CDR2 FRNRAP come from the germline V gene. V lost 7 bases to trimming and J lost 7 bases, with 10 bases between them. The CDR3 totals 11 residues. The CDR3 nucleotides read TGTGCTAGTGCCACAGGGCTTGAAGCTTTCTTT. This sequence encodes CASATGLEAFF.

The V call is TRBV5-4, the J call TRBJ2-7; D unclear. Germline V gene sequence: CDR1 SGHNT, CDR2 YYREEE (reference sequence). Trimming took 2 bases from V and 3 from J, leaving 12 bases between them. The CDR3 is 14 residues long. CDR3 residues: CASSFGYNSYEQYF. For the CDR3, the DNA is TGTGCCAGCAGCTTCGGTTACAACAGCTACGAGCAGTACTTC.

This rearrangement joins TRBV6-6 to TRBJ1-6; D gene uncertain. The length of the CDR3 is 17 residues. Looked up from germline, CDR1 is MNHNY and CDR2 is SVGAGI (reference sequence). Between the trimmed V and J ends, which lost 5 bases and 0 bases, there was a span of 14 bases. The CDR3 region is CASSHHRESSYNSPLHF. The DNA of the CDR3 is TGTGCCAGCAGTCACCACAGAGAAAGCTCCTATAATTCACCCCTCCACTTT.

V usage is TRBV13 and J usage is TRBJ2-1; 11 bases agree with TRBD2. V was pared by 6 bases and J by 4 bases, with 5 bases of the junction left unmatched. Germline V gene data show CDR1 as PRHDT and CDR2 as FYEKMQ (reference sequence). The CDR3 loop spans 15 amino acids. The CDR3 here is CASSPSGGMYNEQFF. CDR3 sequence (DNA): TGTGCCAGCAGTCCTAGCGGGGGGATGTACAATGAGCAGTTCTTC.

The rearrangement joins TRBV7-9 to TRBJ1-5, with D possibly matching TRBD1 (5 bases). Germline loops: CDR1 SEHNR, CDR2 FQNEAQ (reference sequence). The CDR3 is 16 amino acids. Deletions cut 1 base from V and 5 bases from J, with 15 bases between. The CDR3 loop reads CASSLVPGSADQPQHF. CDR3 bases: TGTGCCAGCAGCTTAGTGCCAGGGAGCGCGGATCAGCCCCAGCATTTT. Drawing the rest from reference TRBV7-9 and TRBJ1-5, the complete variable domain is DTGVSQNPRHKITKRGQNVTFRCDPISEHNRLYWYRQTLGQGPEFLTYFQNEAQLEKSRLLSDRFSAERPKGSFSTLEIQRTEQGDSAMYLCASSLVPGSADQPQHFGDGTRLSIL.

The chain employs TRBV19 and TRBJ1-1; D perhaps matches TRBD1 (6 bases). Looked up from germline, CDR1 is LNHDA and CDR2 is SQIVND (reference sequence). V lost 6 bases and J lost 2, with 13 bases in between. The CDR3 is 14 residues long. The CDR3: CASSPGQTNTEAFF. The DNA of the CDR3 is TGTGCCAGTAGCCCAGGACAGACTAACACTGAAGCTTTCTTT.

The rearrangement uses TRBV4-1 and TRBJ2-7; D perhaps matches TRBD2 (7 bases). CDR1 is MGHRA and CDR2 is YSYEKL in the germline V gene. The CDR3 contains 15 residues. Deletions cut 4 bases from V and 5 bases from J, with 18 bases between. The CDR3 loop reads CASSLNRGGQNEQYF. The CDR3 coding sequence is TGCGCCAGCAGCCTGAATAGGGGGGGCCAGAACGAGCAGTACTTC.

This clone was seen only a few times. The V and J genes are TRBV6-5 and TRBJ1-2; TRBD1 matches at 10 bases. With V trimmed by 7 bases and J by 8 bases, 10 bases remained unmatched. The germline gives CDR1 MNHEY, CDR2 SVGAGI. The CDR3 totals 14 residues. This chain's CDR3 is CASTLTGGAGGYTF. DNA for the CDR3: TGTGCCAGCACGTTGACAGGGGGCGCTGGCGGCTACACCTTC.

The chain has TRBV5-5 and TRBJ1-2; weak D call: TRBD1 (6 bases). This CDR3 is built from 14 residues. Germline V CDR1 and CDR2: SGHKS, YYEKEE (reference sequence). V dropped 1 base and J dropped 4 bases, with 11 bases sitting between them. CDR3 nucleotides: TGTGCCAGCAGCTTGCCCGGGGGCTTCTATGGCTACACCTTC. It is translated as CASSLPGGFYGYTF. Supplemented by reference TRBV5-5 and TRBJ1-2, the full variable domain reads DAGVTQSPTHLIKTRGQQVTLRCSPISGHKSVSWYQQVLGQGPQFIFQYYEKEERGRGNFPDRFSARQFPNYSSELNVNALLLGDSALYLCASSLPGGFYGYTFGSGTRLTVV.

In the case of this clone: Other DNA sequences in this sample translate to the same CDR3. The CDR3 DNA is TGCGCCAGCAGCCAAGGGACAGAGCAGTTCTTC. It translates to CASSQGTEQFF. The J gene is TRBJ2-1, the V gene TRBV4-1; tentatively, D is TRBD1 (5 bases). CDR1 is MGHRA and CDR2 is YSYEKL in the germline V gene. The CDR3 contains 11 residues. V dropped 1 base and J dropped 10 bases, with 5 bases sitting between them.